Following are 8 T cell receptor beta chains from one sample sequenced in a study of OX40 agonist ivuxolimab in advanced cancers. Assay used: immunoSEQ multiplex PCR; TCRdb lists only in-frame clones, some missing. The table shows 55,000 to 80,000 clones, with about 88% occurring only once. The material sequenced was CD4+ or CD8+ T cells sorted from blood, taken in a trial of the OX40 agonist ivuxolimab. The receptors originated from an adult with an advanced solid tumor such as melanoma, head and neck, liver or kidney cancer.

The chain has TRBV5-4 and TRBJ2-7, with 10 bases that match TRBD2. CDR1 is SGHNT and CDR2 is YYREEE in the germline V gene (reference sequence). V lost 5 bases and J lost 6; bases outside the gene matches: 8. The CDR3 runs 14 residues. DNA for the CDR3: TGTGCCAGCAGGGGAGCGGGAGGGCCGGCCGAGCAGTACTTC. Protein product: CASRGAGGPAEQYF.

The chain has TRBV7-8 and TRBJ2-2; tentatively, D is TRBD1 or TRBD2 (6 bases each). The V and J ends lost 0 bases and 7 bases respectively, with 18 bases between them. Germline V gene lookup returns CDR1 SGHVS and CDR2 FQNEAQ. The CDR3 loop spans 17 amino acids. The CDR3 protein is CASSLAAGQVNGGELFF. The CDR3 DNA is TGTGCCAGCAGCTTAGCTGCGGGACAAGTCAATGGCGGGGAGCTGTTTTTT.

V gene TRBV13 combines with J gene TRBJ2-7; D tentatively reads TRBD1 or TRBD2 (5 bases each). Germline CDR1 and CDR2: PRHDT and FYEKMQ (reference sequence). The length of the CDR3 is 14 residues. Trimming removed 4 bases at V and 2 bases at J, with 12 bases between. The CDR3, as DNA: TGTGCCAGCAGCTCCCCGACGGGACCCTACGAGCAGTACTTC. It codes for CASSSPTGPYEQYF.

This chain connects TRBV6-6 to TRBJ2-3; 7 positions match TRBD2. From germline, CDR1 is MNHNY and CDR2 SVGAGI (reference sequence). The junction had 5 bases not matched to a gene; V was cut back by 2 bases and J by 0 bases. CDR3 size: 16 residues. DNA of the CDR3: TGTGCCAGCAGTTACCAGAGCGGGGTTAGCACAGATACGCAGTATTTT. This codes for CASSYQSGVSTDTQYF.

The V call is TRBV5-1, the J call TRBJ1-2; 9 nucleotides agree with TRBD1. V dropped 0 bases and J dropped 8; count of bases not matched to a gene: 8. Germline V gives CDR1 SGHRS, CDR2 YFSETQ. The length of the CDR3 is 15 residues. CDR3: CASSLARTGERGYTF. The DNA of the CDR3 is TGCGCCAGCAGCTTGGCCCGGACAGGGGAAAGAGGCTACACCTTC.

The DNA for the CDR3 is TGCGCCAGCAGCCGGGAGGGACAGGGGGCCTCACCCCTCCACTTT. Translated: CASSREGQGASPLHF. V and J are TRBV5-1 and TRBJ1-6; 12 bases match TRBD1. Trimming cost V 4 bases and J 10 bases; bases outside gene matches: 6. In germline, CDR1 is SGHRS, CDR2 YFSETQ. This CDR3 is built from 15 residues.

The chain joins TRBV6-5 to TRBJ2-3, with 9 bases matching TRBD2. The CDR3 loop spans 15 amino acids. Looked up from germline, CDR1 is MNHEY and CDR2 is SVGAGI. The ends lost 5 bases at V and 4 bases at J; junction bases unmatched: 7. The CDR3 nucleotides are TGTGCCAGCAGTCCTCTGAGCGGGGGGTCAGATACGCAGTATTTT. Amino acids: CASSPLSGGSDTQYF.

The rearrangement joins TRBV7-2 to TRBJ2-3, with D possibly TRBD1 on 6 matching bases. Germline values: CDR1 SGHTA, CDR2 FQGNSA. This CDR3 comprises 15 residues. V dropped 1 base and J dropped 2 bases, with 10 bases sitting between them. CDR3 sequence reads: CASSLDGGNTDTQYF. CDR3 coding DNA: TGTGCCAGCAGCTTAGATGGGGGCAACACAGATACGCAGTATTTT.